This T cell receptor beta chain was sequenced for a study of response to subunit inactivated influenza vaccine. Study-wide results and limits: T cells newly recruited by each seasonal influenza vaccination are few, the authors suggested.

A few counts support this clonotype. Its antigen is undetermined. Germline CDR1 and CDR2: MDHEN and SYDVKM. Trimming left V 4 bases short and J 10 bases short, with 15 bases between. The CDR3 is made up of 13 amino acids. A single record per CDR3 protein comes from TCRdb applying MiXCR to the RT-PCR reads. This sample yields about 240,000 distinct CDR3 sequences, of which 9% to 15% are seen a single time; more than 7% belongs to the top ten. The sample here was non-naive T cells sorted from PBMCs, taken roughly 15 days before vaccination. This TCR was sampled from a man aged 50 to 59 who received an inactivated influenza vaccine. This sequence joins TRBV28 and TRBJ2-3; D call uncertain. The CDR3 DNA sequence: TGTGCCAGCAGTTACGGGCCGTACCTCGCGCAGTATTTT. It is translated as CASSYGPYLAQYF.